This note documents a single T cell receptor (beta chain) sequence. Authors' analysis steps: Reference gene primer amplification gave nucleated cell count estimates. Repertoires were generated with immunoSEQ multiplex PCR, while TCRdb's copy carries only in-frame clones and drops some. The V and J calls and clone size are taken from that table; D and trimming were inferred from the DNA. The sample includes tens of thousands of clones, approximately 84% of them seen just once. These data originate in a study of blood T cell repertoires in COVID-19. Looking at the study overall: COVID-19 samples, acute and convalescent, were from the United States, Italy and Spain. The cDNA or gDNA used as material had been derived from T cells, B-cell-depleted T cells, or PBMCs.

Germline-derived CDR1 and CDR2 are GTSNPN and SVGIG (reference sequence). This CDR3 region has 14 residues. The V end was cut by 0 bases, the J end by 2 bases, with 10 bases between. The chain carries TRBV30 and TRBJ2-5, with D possibly being TRBD2 (5 bases). Sequencing was performed on peripheral blood. The source of this sequence is a middle-aged man with acute or convalescent COVID-19. Here the CDR3 reads CAWSVRLAQETQYF. CDR3 bases: TGTGCCTGGAGTGTTAGGCTAGCTCAAGAGACCCAGTACTTC.